These 3 T cell receptor beta chains were all obtained from the same sample, sequenced in a study of shared clonotypes between healthy human individuals. Assay: immunoSEQ multiplex PCR; the TCRdb copy retains only in-frame clones and omits some. Of millions of clones listed, over 85% are singletons. Sample: naive CD4+ T cells sorted from blood. Subset in this sample: CD45RA+ positively selected. These receptors all stem from a man younger than 35 in good health.

DNA of the CDR3: TGTGCCAGTCGACAGCTCCTCATGACCTACGAGCAGTACTTC. It is translated as CASRQLLMTYEQYF. The chain is built from TRBV6-1 and TRBJ2-7, with a possible D match to TRBD1 (5 bases). The CDR3 has 14 amino acids. CDR1 is MNHNS and CDR2 is SASEGT in the germline V gene. The ends were cut back, 9 bases at V and 2 bases at J, with 17 bases in the middle.

The rearrangement links TRBV10-3 to TRBJ1-5; D uncertain. V dropped 6 bases and J dropped 3 bases, with 15 bases sitting between them. Per germline, CDR1 ENHRY and CDR2 SYGVKD. This CDR3 is built from 15 residues. The CDR3 coding sequence is TGTGCCATCAGCGCCGGGGAGGAGTTCAATCAGCCCCAGCATTTT. It translates to CAISAGEEFNQPQHF.

The J gene is TRBJ2-5, the V gene TRBV6-5; a weak D match, TRBD2 (5 bases). V gave up 5 bases and J gave up 5 bases, with 18 bases separating them. This CDR3 region has 15 residues. Germline V CDR1 and CDR2: MNHEY, SVGAGI. Here the CDR3 DNA reads TGTGCCAGCAGTCCCCCCCCCGGGATGGCGGAGACCCAGTACTTC. Translation gives CASSPPPGMAETQYF.